The rows below give T cell receptor beta chains drawn from one sample of a study of blood T cell repertoires in COVID-19. Libraries were prepared by immunoSEQ multiplex PCR; TCRdb keeps only in-frame clonotypes and omits some of them. The data show tens of thousands of clones, more than 80% seen once. The sample taken for sequencing was peripheral blood. These receptors all stem from a man between 35 and 55 years old with acute or convalescent COVID-19. Both conserved end residues are part of each CDR3. The D gene is left open where the match is weak. Size tells how often a clone was seen (once, few, many) or the class of an expanded clone, and some rows leave it out.

V	D	size	J	CDR3	DNA
TRBV5-1	.	.	TRBJ1-1	CASSLKPTARDTEAFF	TGCGCCAGCAGCTTGAAGCCTACCGCCAGGGACACTGAAGCTTTCTTT
TRBV6-5	TRBD1	.	TRBJ2-7	CASRGQGRDEQYF	TGTGCCAGCAGGGGACAGGGACGGGACGAGCAGTACTTC
TRBV12-5	TRBD1	.	TRBJ1-4	CASGLGTGGDEKLFF	TGTGCTAGTGGTTTGGGGACAGGGGGCGATGAAAAACTGTTTTTT
TRBV5-1	TRBD2	.	TRBJ2-1	CASSSGTSGGYNEQFF	TGCGCCAGCAGCTCAGGGACTAGCGGGGGTTACAATGAGCAGTTCTTC
TRBV27	.	.	TRBJ2-2	CASSLYHPIVGGLGTGELFF	TGTGCCAGCAGCCTATATCATCCAATAGTGGGGGGGCTGGGCACCGGGGAGCTGTTTTTT
TRBV27	TRBD1	.	TRBJ1-2	CASSQIKTGSSNYGYTF	TGTGCCAGCAGTCAGATTAAGACAGGGTCATCTAACTATGGCTACACCTTC
TRBV7-2	.	once	TRBJ1-5	CASSPGVRSNQPQHF	TGTGCCAGCAGCCCCGGGGTGAGGAGCAATCAGCCCCAGCATTTT
TRBV27	.	.	TRBJ1-4	CASSLTTPGGKLFF	TGTGCCAGCAGTTTGACTACGCCCGGGGGAAAACTGTTTTTT
TRBV14	.	.	TRBJ2-5	CASSRGTSLGETQYF	TGTGCCAGCAGCCGAGGGACAAGCCTCGGGGAGACCCAGTACTTC
TRBV11-2	.	.	TRBJ1-2	CASGRANYGYTF	TGTGCCAGCGGCAGGGCTAACTATGGCTACACCTTC
TRBV27	.	.	TRBJ1-5	CATSWAVNQPQHF	TGTGCCACCTCATGGGCCGTCAATCAGCCCCAGCATTTT
TRBV7-6	TRBD1	.	TRBJ1-5	CASSLAESSGQGGQPQHF	TGTGCCAGCAGCTTAGCCGAGTCGTCCGGACAGGGCGGTCAGCCCCAGCATTTT
TRBV6-5	.	few	TRBJ2-1	CASSPIYPSYNEQFF	TGTGCCAGCAGCCCAATCTATCCATCCTACAATGAGCAGTTCTTC
TRBV4-1	.	.	TRBJ2-1	CASSQDGTYNEQFF	TGCGCCAGCAGCCAAGATGGCACCTACAATGAGCAGTTCTTC
TRBV2	.	.	TRBJ1-4	CASSERRNEKLFF	TGTGCCAGCAGTGAGCGGAGGAATGAAAAACTGTTTTTT
TRBV10-2	.	.	TRBJ2-2	CASRGTDLTGELFF	TGCGCCAGCCGGGGGACAGATCTCACCGGGGAGCTGTTTTTT
TRBV9	.	.	TRBJ1-2	CASSVSGVEGYTF	TGTGCCAGCAGCGTATCGGGAGTGGAAGGCTACACCTTC
TRBV2	.	.	TRBJ1-5	CASSLGRDNQPQHF	TGTGCCAGCAGTCTCGGACGGGATAATCAGCCCCAGCATTTT